The T cell receptor (beta chain) under discussion was sequenced for a study of shared clonotypes between healthy human individuals. Study-wide results and limits: A reduction in generation probabilities was seen for non-shared clonotypes relative to those shared by all four donors. Estimated clonotype richness was generally higher in naive than memory subsets.

Profiled with immunoSEQ multiplex PCR; TCRdb holds only in-frame clones, not every one. The repertoire holds roughly 500,000 clones, with almost 97% as singletons. The sample holds one count of this clone. The target antigen is unknown. CDR3 length equals 16 residues. V shed 1 base and J 2 bases; nucleotides not matched to a gene: 2. Per the germline V gene, CDR1 is SGHRS and CDR2 is YFSETQ. All donors were healthy HIV-negative adults lacking recent acute infections or vaccinations. CD45RA+ naive and CD45RA-negative memory subsets were separated from CD4+ cells. Sequencing was carried out using naive CD4+ T cells sorted from blood. The subset was: CD45RA+ positively selected. This receptor was taken from a woman aged 25 to 39 in good health. The chain links TRBV5-1 to TRBJ2-2; 10 bases are a match to TRBD2. The CDR3: CASSLWTSGNTGELFF. CDR3 DNA sequence: TGCGCCAGCAGCTTGTGGACTAGCGGAAACACCGGGGAGCTGTTTTTT.